These T cell receptor beta chains were read from a single sample in a study of blood T cell repertoires in COVID-19. The method was immunoSEQ multiplex PCR; TCRdb's version includes in-frame clones alone and lacks a portion of them. The data show hundreds of thousands of clones, 87% seen once. Material for sequencing was PBMCs or T cells enriched from blood (not recorded which). All receptors derive from a woman aged 40 to 50 who had recovered from COVID-19. Each CDR3 is given with its conserved first and last residue. D genes are given only for firm matches. Clone sizes are given selectively: once, few, many, or a class where the clone is expanded.

.,TRBV18,.,TRBJ1-5,CASSPGRVGQPQHF,TGTGCCAGCTCCCCTGGCAGGGTTGGCCAGCCCCAGCATTTT
.,TRBV27,TRBD2,TRBJ2-3,CASSLIAGRTDTQYF,TGTGCCAGCAGCCTAATAGCGGGAAGGACAGATACGCAGTATTTT
.,TRBV7-9,.,TRBJ1-2,CASSLSGGPARGYTF,TGTGCCAGCAGCTTATCCGGGGGGCCCGCTAGGGGCTACACCTTC
.,TRBV7-2,TRBD1,TRBJ1-1,CASSFTTGTGNTEAFF,TGTGCCAGCAGCTTCACCACCGGGACAGGGAACACTGAAGCTTTCTTT
.,TRBV6-5,TRBD2,TRBJ2-2,CASSFGLAVRTGELFF,TGTGCCAGCAGTTTTGGACTAGCGGTTCGGACCGGGGAGCTGTTTTTT
once,TRBV1,.,TRBJ2-7,CTSSHTVGTGGDEQYF,TGCACCAGCAGCCACACCGTGGGGACAGGGGGGGACGAGCAGTACTTC
.,TRBV6-2/TRBV6-3,TRBD2,TRBJ2-1,CASSSPSGGQYNEQFF,TGTGCCAGCAGTTCTCCTAGCGGGGGCCAGTACAATGAGCAGTTCTTC
.,TRBV14,.,TRBJ1-1,CASSQQGGTEAFF,TGTGCCAGCAGCCAGCAAGGAGGGACTGAAGCTTTCTTT
.,TRBV19,.,TRBJ1-4,CASSPGRGDEKLFF,TGTGCCAGTAGTCCCGGGCGGGGGGATGAAAAACTGTTTTTT
.,TRBV7-9,TRBD2,TRBJ2-1,CASSSTGTSIGNEQFF,TGTGCCAGCAGCTCTACCGGGACTAGCATCGGCAATGAGCAGTTCTTC
.,TRBV24-1,TRBD1,TRBJ1-4,CATSDPGQGGLSNEKLFF,TGTGCCACCAGTGACCCCGGACAGGGAGGATTGTCTAATGAAAAACTGTTTTTT
once,TRBV7-9,.,TRBJ1-4,CASSTYRANEKLFF,TGTGCCAGCAGCACCTACAGGGCTAATGAAAAACTGTTTTTT
.,TRBV11-2,.,TRBJ2-3,CASSASGPDTQYF,TGTGCCAGCAGCGCTTCGGGTCCAGATACGCAGTATTTT
.,TRBV6-5,TRBD1,TRBJ2-7,CASRGQGSYEQYF,TGTGCCAGCAGAGGACAGGGGAGCTACGAGCAGTACTTC
few,TRBV30,TRBD2,TRBJ2-3,CAWSVGGSYRWAQYF,TGTGCCTGGAGTGTCGGCGGGAGTTACCGTTGGGCGCAGTATTTT
.,TRBV28,.,TRBJ1-2,CASSFDRIYGYTF,TGTGCCAGCAGTTTCGACAGAATCTATGGCTACACCTTC
few,TRBV18,.,TRBJ1-6,CASSPGRNNSPLHF,TGTGCCAGCTCACCGGGGCGGAATAATTCACCCCTCCACTTT
.,TRBV9,TRBD2,TRBJ2-1,CASSSSGTSYNEQFF,TGTGCCAGCAGCTCTAGCGGGACTTCCTACAATGAGCAGTTCTTC
.,TRBV3-1/TRBV3-2,TRBD2,TRBJ2-5,CASSPTSGTPFETQYF,TGTGCCAGCAGCCCGACTAGCGGAACCCCCTTTGAGACCCAGTACTTC
.,TRBV2,TRBD1,TRBJ2-1,CAGTGALGDEQFF,TGTGCCGGCACAGGGGCCCTTGGGGATGAGCAGTTCTTC
.,TRBV7-2,TRBD1,TRBJ2-5,CASSPDRGETQYF,TGTGCCAGCAGCCCTGACAGGGGAGAGACCCAGTACTTC
.,TRBV5-1,TRBD1,TRBJ1-2,CASKSADREVFGYTF,TGCGCCAGCAAATCTGCGGACAGGGAAGTCTTTGGCTACACCTTC